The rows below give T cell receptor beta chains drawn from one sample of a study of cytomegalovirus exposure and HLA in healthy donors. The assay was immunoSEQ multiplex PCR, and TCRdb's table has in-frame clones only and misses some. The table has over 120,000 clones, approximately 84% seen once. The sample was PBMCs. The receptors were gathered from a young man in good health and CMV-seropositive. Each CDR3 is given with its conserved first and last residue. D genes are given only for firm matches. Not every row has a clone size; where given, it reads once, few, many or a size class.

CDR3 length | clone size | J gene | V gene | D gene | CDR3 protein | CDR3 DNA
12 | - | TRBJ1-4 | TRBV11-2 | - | CANSGRGEKLFF | TGTGCCAACAGCGGGAGGGGTGAAAAACTGTTTTTT
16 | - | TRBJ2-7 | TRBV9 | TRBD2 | CASSAAGTSALGEQYF | TGTGCCAGCAGCGCCGCTGGGACTAGCGCCCTCGGGGAGCAGTACTTC
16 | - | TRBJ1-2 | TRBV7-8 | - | CASSLASGFRGYGYTF | TGTGCCAGCAGCTTAGCGTCGGGGTTCCGGGGGTATGGCTACACCTTC
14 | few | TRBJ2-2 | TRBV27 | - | CASSFDTYTGELFF | TGTGCCAGCAGTTTCGACACGTACACCGGGGAGCTGTTTTTT
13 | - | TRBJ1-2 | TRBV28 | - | CASSMTGPYGYTF | TGTGCCAGCAGCATGACAGGACCGTATGGCTACACCTTC
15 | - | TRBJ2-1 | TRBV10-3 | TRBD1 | CAISPGTGEGNEQFF | TGTGCCATCAGCCCAGGGACAGGGGAGGGAAATGAGCAGTTCTTC
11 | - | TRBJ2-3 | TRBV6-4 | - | CARSPPGWLAF | TGTGCCAGGTCTCCCCCCGGGTGGCTAGCGTTT
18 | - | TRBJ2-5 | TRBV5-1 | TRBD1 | CASSPNRGRVQYQETQYF | TGCGCCAGCAGCCCGAACAGGGGGCGCGTCCAGTACCAAGAGACCCAGTACTTC
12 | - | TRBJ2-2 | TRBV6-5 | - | CASRKAGGELFF | TGTGCCAGCAGAAAAGCCGGCGGGGAGCTGTTTTTT
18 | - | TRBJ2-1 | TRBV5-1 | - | CASSLGRVGGGSKNEQFF | TGCGCCAGCAGCTTGGGGAGAGTTGGGGGAGGATCTAAAAATGAGCAGTTCTTC
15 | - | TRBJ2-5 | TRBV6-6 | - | CASSPPGSGRETQYF | TGTGCCAGCAGTCCGCCCGGGTCAGGGCGAGAGACCCAGTACTTC
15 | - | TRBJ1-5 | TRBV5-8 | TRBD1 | CASSLDRGNNQPQHF | TGTGCCAGCAGCTTGGACAGGGGCAACAATCAGCCCCAGCATTTT
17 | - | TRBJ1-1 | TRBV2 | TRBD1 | CASSEAGRGTGGTEAFF | TGTGCCAGCAGTGAAGCGGGAAGGGGGACAGGGGGGACTGAAGCTTTCTTT
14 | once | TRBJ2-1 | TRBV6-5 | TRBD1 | CASSYYGTGEGQFF | TGTGCCAGCAGTTACTACGGGACAGGGGAAGGGCAGTTCTTC
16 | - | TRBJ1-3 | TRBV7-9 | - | CASSPGAEISGNTIYF | TGTGCCAGCAGCCCTGGGGCGGAGATCTCTGGAAACACCATATATTTT
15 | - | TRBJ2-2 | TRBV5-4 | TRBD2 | CASSLAGGVTGELFF | TGTGCCAGCAGCCTAGCGGGGGGGGTCACCGGGGAGCTGTTTTTT